These 8 T cell receptor beta chains came from one sample sequenced in a study of preoperative IRX-2 immunotherapy in early breast cancer. Treatment in this sample: preoperative locoregional IRX-2 cytokine immunotherapy. The protocol was immunoSEQ multiplex PCR, while the TCRdb copy is restricted to in-frame clones and leaves out a portion. The sample has 35,000 to 45,000 clones; 70% to 80% are singletons. The sample consisted of tumor tissue, taken after IRX-2 immunotherapy. The receptors were sampled from a human donor with breast cancer.

The V call is TRBV25-1, the J call TRBJ2-1; no clear D. The length of the CDR3 is 15 residues. V lost 10 bases and J 0 bases, leaving 16 bases between the germline ends. The germline V gene has CDR1 MGHDK and CDR2 SYGVNS. CDR3 in DNA: TGTGCCACTAACCCTACGTTAAGCTCCTACAATGAGCAGTTCTTC. Protein product: CATNPTLSSYNEQFF. Using reference TRBV25-1 and TRBJ2-1 for the parts outside the CDR3, the full variable domain is EADIYQTPRYLVIGTGKKITLECSQTMGHDKMYWYQQDPGMELHLIHYSYGVNSTEKGDLSSESTVSRIRTEHFPLTLESARPSHTSQYLCATNPTLSSYNEQFFGPGTRLTVL.

The genes are TRBV28 and TRBJ1-5; possibly TRBD1 for D (5 bases). Germline V gene data show CDR1 as MDHEN and CDR2 as SYDVKM. The CDR3 extends over 12 amino acids. Trimming took off 2 bases at V and 7 bases at J, with 6 bases between the two ends. Here the CDR3 reads CASSLRGQPQHF. The CDR3 nucleotides are TGTGCCAGCAGTTTAAGGGGACAGCCCCAGCATTTT.

The rearrangement uses TRBV5-1 and TRBJ1-5, with unresolved D. The V gene lost 0 bases and the J gene lost 0 bases, with 13 bases spanning the gap. The CDR3 is made up of 17 amino acids. Germline-derived CDR1 and CDR2 are SGHRS and YFSETQ. The CDR3 DNA reads TGCGCCAGCAGCTTGGACGATTTACTTTATAGCAATCAGCCCCAGCATTTT. Translation: CASSLDDLLYSNQPQHF.

The V and J genes are TRBV18 and TRBJ1-3, with D possibly matching TRBD1 (6 bases). CDR1 is KGHSH and CDR2 is LQKENI in the germline V gene. The CDR3 runs to 14 residues. Trimming cost V 3 bases and J 7 bases, with 13 bases left between them. In DNA form, the CDR3 reads TGTGCCAGCTCACCGGTGGGACAATTGAACACCATATATTTT. Translating gives CASSPVGQLNTIYF.

The CDR3 nucleotides are TGCGCCAGCAGCTGGGCGGGACAGGGAACCTATGGCTACACCTTC. Translation gives CASSWAGQGTYGYTF. The gene calls are TRBV5-1 and TRBJ1-2, with 9 bases aligning to TRBD1. V lost 3 bases, J lost 4 bases, and 7 bases stayed unmatched. CDR1 SGHRS and CDR2 YFSETQ come from the germline V gene. There are 15 residues in the CDR3.

This clone was counted between two and nine times. The V gene is TRBV6-8, the J gene TRBJ1-3; TRBD1 matches at 10 bases. Germline trimming cut 6 bases from V and 4 bases from J; bases unmatched to any gene: 9. Per the germline V gene, CDR1 is MNHGY and CDR2 is SAAAGT. The CDR3 extends over 16 amino acids. The CDR3 reads CASSRLTGGGGNTIYF. CDR3 coding DNA: TGTGCCAGCAGCCGATTGACAGGGGGCGGCGGAAACACCATATATTTT.

In its sample, this clone was seen a few times. The gene calls are TRBV11-3 and TRBJ2-2; 7 bases agree with TRBD1. CDR1 and CDR2 (germline): SGHNT, YENEEA. The junction had 3 bases not matched to a gene; V was cut back by 4 bases and J by 1 base. The CDR3 has 15 residues. Here the CDR3 DNA reads TGTGCCAGCAGCTCCCGACAGGGGAACACCGGGGAGCTGTTTTTT. Translation gives CASSSRQGNTGELFF.

Only one count was recorded for this clone. The genes are TRBV10-1 and TRBJ2-1; D not certain. Germline assignment: CDR1 WNHNN and CDR2 SYGVQD (reference sequence). Trimming left V 5 bases short and J 9 bases short, with 11 bases between. CDR3 length: 12 residues. Here the CDR3 reads CASSPNYGEQFF. In DNA form, the CDR3 reads TGCGCCAGCAGTCCGAACTACGGTGAGCAGTTCTTC.